Below, one T cell receptor (beta chain) is given with its context. Its antigen is currently unknown. The sample comes from a study of cytomegalovirus exposure and HLA in healthy donors. Study-level background: Membership in the Caucasian-associated ancestry cluster was found for 65% to 85% of approximately 430 genotyped donors.

The PCR contained 60 Vbeta and 13 Jbeta primers. TCRdb's table, derived via immunoSEQ multiplex PCR, lists solely in-frame clones and lacks some. The data hold under 200,000 clones, with 75% to 90% observed a single time. With 0 bases removed from V and 2 bases from J, the gap between germline ends came to 10 bases. The CDR3 runs 15 residues. Germline loops: CDR1 LGHNA, CDR2 YSLEER. General study points: At a 0.05 false discovery rate, a later analysis found about 17,000 TCR beta sequences to be associated with HLA alleles. Later analysis indicated greater clonal expansion among HLA-associated TCR beta chains than among equally common other chains.

The chain couples TRBV4-3 to TRBJ2-5; D gene uncertain. The sample comprised PBMCs. The origin of this receptor is a human donor in good health. CDR3 sequence (DNA): TGCGCCAGCAGCCAAGAGTGGCGGCAGCAAGAGACCCAGTACTTC. It specifies CASSQEWRQQETQYF.